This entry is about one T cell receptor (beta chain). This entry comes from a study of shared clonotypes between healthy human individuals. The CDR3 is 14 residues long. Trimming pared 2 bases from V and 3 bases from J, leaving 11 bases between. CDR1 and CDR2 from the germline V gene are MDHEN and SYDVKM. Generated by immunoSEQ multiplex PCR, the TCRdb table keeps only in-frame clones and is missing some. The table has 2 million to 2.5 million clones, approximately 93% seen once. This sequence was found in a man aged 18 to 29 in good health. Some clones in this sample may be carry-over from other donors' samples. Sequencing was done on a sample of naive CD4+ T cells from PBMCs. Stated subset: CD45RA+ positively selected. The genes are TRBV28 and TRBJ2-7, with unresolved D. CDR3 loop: CASSLPQENYEQYF. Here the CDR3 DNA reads TGTGCCAGCAGTTTACCGCAGGAGAACTACGAGCAGTACTTC.